A single sample gave rise to the 7 T cell receptor beta chains below, sequenced in a study of shared T cell receptors in the human thymus. Assay: immunoSEQ multiplex PCR; the TCRdb copy retains only in-frame clones and omits some. The sample has roughly 700,000 clones, approximately 88% seen once. Another study also made use of these data, one on human thymus T cells.

The sample was thymocytes. Receptor source: a boy under two years old with a congenital heart defect.

The gene calls are TRBV6-1 and TRBJ2-2; 10 positions agree with TRBD2. The V gene end was trimmed by 4 bases and the J gene end by 7 bases; junction bases not matched to a gene: 9. The germline V gene encodes CDR1 MNHNS and CDR2 SASEGT. The CDR3 has 16 residues. The CDR3 bases are TGTGCCAGCAGTGCAACTAGCGGGAAGGGGAGCGGGGAGCTGTTTTTT. Encoded protein: CASSATSGKGSGELFF.

This sequence joins TRBV28 and TRBJ1-2, with 8 bases aligning to TRBD1. The CDR3 runs 14 residues. With 5 bases clipped from V and 5 bases from J, the junction kept 7 bases outside the gene matches. Germline V gives CDR1 MDHEN, CDR2 SYDVKM. This CDR3 is CASSRQGYEYGYTF. The CDR3, as DNA: TGTGCCAGCAGTAGACAGGGGTATGAGTATGGCTACACCTTC.

The chain employs TRBV14 and TRBJ2-7, with 11 bases fitting TRBD2. Losses at the gene ends were 3 bases for V and 7 bases for J; bases not matched to a gene: 11. This CDR3 spans 16 amino acids. Germline-derived CDR1 and CDR2 are SGHDN and FVKESK. This CDR3 reads CASSHIGLAGPVEQYF. CDR3 coding DNA: TGTGCCAGCAGCCATATCGGACTAGCGGGTCCAGTGGAGCAGTACTTC.

This chain links TRBV7-2 with TRBJ1-2; D may be TRBD1 (5 bases). Trimming pared 2 bases from V and 8 bases from J, leaving 15 bases between. Germline CDR1 and CDR2: SGHTA and FQGNSA. The CDR3 sequence is 14 residues long. CDR3 in amino acids: CASSLLADTKGYTF. The CDR3 nucleotides read TGTGCCAGCAGCTTATTGGCGGACACCAAAGGCTACACCTTC.

V is TRBV29-1 and J is TRBJ2-7; TRBD1 matches at 7 bases. The length of the CDR3 is 15 residues. V was pared by 6 bases and J by 2 bases, with 13 bases of the junction left unmatched. The germline V gene has CDR1 SQVTM and CDR2 ANQGSEA. The CDR3 nucleotides read TGCAGCGTAGCTAGAAGGGGGCATCTCACCTACGAGCAGTACTTC. Its translation is CSVARRGHLTYEQYF.

This clone was seen just once. The CDR3 DNA reads as TGTGCCAGCAGTCCCGACATGGTGGAAGATAATGAAGCTTTCTTT. This translates into CASSPDMVEDNEAFF. The chain carries TRBV14 and TRBJ1-1, with D hard to call. Germline V gene lookup returns CDR1 SGHDN and CDR2 FVKESK. V gave up 6 bases and J gave up 7 bases, with 21 bases separating them. This CDR3 comprises 15 residues.

The chain recombines TRBV5-1 with TRBJ2-7, with D perhaps TRBD1 (6 bases). Germline values: CDR1 SGHRS, CDR2 YFSETQ. Between the trimmed V and J ends, which lost 4 bases and 1 base, there was a span of 27 bases. This CDR3 has 19 amino acids. The CDR3 loop is CASSPTGGQQRRISYEQYF. Written as DNA, the CDR3 is TGCGCCAGCAGCCCAACCGGTGGACAGCAGAGACGAATTTCCTACGAGCAGTACTTC.